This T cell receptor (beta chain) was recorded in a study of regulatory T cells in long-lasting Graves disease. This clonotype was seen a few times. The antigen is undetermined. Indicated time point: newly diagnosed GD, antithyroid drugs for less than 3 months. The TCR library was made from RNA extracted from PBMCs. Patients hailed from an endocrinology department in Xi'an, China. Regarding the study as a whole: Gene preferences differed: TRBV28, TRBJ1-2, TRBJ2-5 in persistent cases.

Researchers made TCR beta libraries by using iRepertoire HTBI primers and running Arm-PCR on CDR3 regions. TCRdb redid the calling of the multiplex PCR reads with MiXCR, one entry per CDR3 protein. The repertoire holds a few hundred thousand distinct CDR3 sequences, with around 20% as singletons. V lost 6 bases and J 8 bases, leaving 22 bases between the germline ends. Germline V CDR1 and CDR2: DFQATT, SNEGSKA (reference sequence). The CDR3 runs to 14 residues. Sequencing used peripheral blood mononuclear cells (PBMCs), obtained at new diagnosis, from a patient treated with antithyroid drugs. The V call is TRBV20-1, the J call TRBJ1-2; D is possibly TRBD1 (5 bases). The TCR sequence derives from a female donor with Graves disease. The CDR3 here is CSASFFRGREGYTF. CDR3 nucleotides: TGCAGTGCCAGCTTTTTCCGGGGCAGGGAGGGCTACACCTTC.